This T cell receptor beta chain was sequenced for a study of early T cells in non-severe SARS-CoV-2 infection. Overall study: Alpha and beta chains were unpaired, from unsorted whole-blood bulk RNA.

The V end lost 8 bases, the J end lost 4 bases, and 18 bases lay between the germline ends. The germline gives CDR1 MGHDK, CDR2 SYGVNS. The CDR3 is made up of 15 amino acids. In this sample, this clonotype turned up many times. Its matching antigen is unknown. Individual cDNA molecules each received unique molecular identifiers attached to them. MiXCR was run by TCRdb on the 5' RACE reads, yielding one entry per CDR3 protein. Of roughly 50,000 distinct CDR3 sequences listed, over 7.5% were seen once; the top ten hold roughly 8.3%. Study conclusions and caveats: VDJdb matching skewed toward anti-spike CD8 responses, missing private and CD4 specificities.

The sample taken for sequencing was whole blood. The J gene is TRBJ1-3, the V gene TRBV25-1; D is ambiguous. The receptor's source is an adult who was a healthcare worker with PCR-confirmed SARS-CoV-2 infection or an uninfected control (not recorded which). DNA of the CDR3: TGTGCCAGCCACGGGTGGGGTCGAACGGGAAACACCATATATTTT. Translating gives CASHGWGRTGNTIYF.